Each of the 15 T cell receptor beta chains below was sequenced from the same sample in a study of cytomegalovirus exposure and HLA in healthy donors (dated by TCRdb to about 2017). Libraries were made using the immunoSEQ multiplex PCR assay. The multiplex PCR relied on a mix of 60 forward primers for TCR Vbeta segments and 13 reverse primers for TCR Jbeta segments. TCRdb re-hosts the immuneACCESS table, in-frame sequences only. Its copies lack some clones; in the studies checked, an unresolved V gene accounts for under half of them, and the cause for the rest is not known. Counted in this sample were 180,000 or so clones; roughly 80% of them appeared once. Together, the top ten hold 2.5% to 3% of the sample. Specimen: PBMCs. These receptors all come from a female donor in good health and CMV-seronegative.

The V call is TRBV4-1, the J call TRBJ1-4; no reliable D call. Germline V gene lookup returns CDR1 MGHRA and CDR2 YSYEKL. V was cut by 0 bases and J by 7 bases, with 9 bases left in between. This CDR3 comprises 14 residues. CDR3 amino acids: CASSQEGGGEKLFF. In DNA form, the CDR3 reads TGCGCCAGCAGCCAAGAGGGAGGAGGTGAAAAACTGTTTTTT.

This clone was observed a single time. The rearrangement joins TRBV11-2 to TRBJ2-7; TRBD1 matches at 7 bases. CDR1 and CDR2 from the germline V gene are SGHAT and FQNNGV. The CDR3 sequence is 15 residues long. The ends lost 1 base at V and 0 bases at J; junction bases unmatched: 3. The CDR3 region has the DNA TGTGCCAGCAGCTTAGGTCGACAGGGCTCCTACGAGCAGTACTTC. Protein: CASSLGRQGSYEQYF. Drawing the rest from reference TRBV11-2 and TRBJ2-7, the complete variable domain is EAGVAQSPRYKIIEKRQSVAFWCNPISGHATLYWYQQILGQGPKLLIQFQNNGVVDDSQLPKDRFSAERLKGVDSTLKIQPAKLEDSAVYLCASSLGRQGSYEQYFGPGTRLTVT.

The CDR3, as DNA: TGTGCCAGCAGCGCGGGACAGACTTCTGAAGCTTTCTTT. Its protein product is CASSAGQTSEAFF. The chain links TRBV7-9 to TRBJ1-1, with TRBD1 matching over 7 bases. CDR1 and CDR2 from the germline V gene are SEHNR and FQNEAQ (reference sequence). The J segment lost 6 bases and the V segment lost 5 bases, leaving 6 bases of the junction unmatched. The CDR3 totals 13 residues.

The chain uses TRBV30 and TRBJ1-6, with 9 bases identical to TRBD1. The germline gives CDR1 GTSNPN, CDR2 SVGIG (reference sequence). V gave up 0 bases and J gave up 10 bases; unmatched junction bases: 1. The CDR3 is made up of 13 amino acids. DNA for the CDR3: TGTGCCTGGAGTGTCGGGACAGGGTCACCCCTCCACTTT. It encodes CAWSVGTGSPLHF.

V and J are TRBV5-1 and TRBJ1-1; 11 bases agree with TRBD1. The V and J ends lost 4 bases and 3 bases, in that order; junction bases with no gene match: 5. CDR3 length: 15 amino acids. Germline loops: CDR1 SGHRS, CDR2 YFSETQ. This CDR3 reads CASSKDRGRDTEAFF. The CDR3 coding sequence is TGCGCCAGCAGCAAGGACAGGGGGCGCGACACTGAAGCTTTCTTT. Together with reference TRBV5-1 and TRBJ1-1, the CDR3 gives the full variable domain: KAGVTQTPRYLIKTRGQQVTLSCSPISGHRSVSWYQQTPGQGLQFLFEYFSETQRNKGNFPGRFSGRQFSNSRSEMNVSTLELGDSALYLCASSKDRGRDTEAFFGQGTRLTVV.

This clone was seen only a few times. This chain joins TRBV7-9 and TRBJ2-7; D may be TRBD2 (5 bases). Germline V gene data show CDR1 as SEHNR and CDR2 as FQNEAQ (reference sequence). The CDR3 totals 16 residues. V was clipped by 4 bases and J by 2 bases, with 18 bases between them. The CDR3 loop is CASSSAGRPFTYEQYF. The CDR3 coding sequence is TGTGCCAGCAGCTCGGCGGGCAGGCCTTTTACCTACGAGCAGTACTTC.

CDR3 region: CASTRGGIDEQYF. The CDR3 nucleotides read TGTGCCAGCACCCGGGGGGGGATCGACGAGCAGTACTTC. The rearrangement joins TRBV2 to TRBJ2-7; 8 bases align to TRBD2. The CDR3 spans 13 residues. With V trimmed by 7 bases and J by 5 bases, 7 bases remained unmatched. Germline V gene data show CDR1 as SNHLY and CDR2 as FYNNEI.

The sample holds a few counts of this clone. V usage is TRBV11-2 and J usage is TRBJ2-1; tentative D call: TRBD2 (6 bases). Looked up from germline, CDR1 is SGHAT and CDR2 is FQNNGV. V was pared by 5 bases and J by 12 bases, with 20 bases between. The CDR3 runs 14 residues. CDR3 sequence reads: CASSNRFLGRGQFF. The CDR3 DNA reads TGTGCCAGCAGCAACCGCTTTTTAGGGCGGGGGCAGTTCTTC.

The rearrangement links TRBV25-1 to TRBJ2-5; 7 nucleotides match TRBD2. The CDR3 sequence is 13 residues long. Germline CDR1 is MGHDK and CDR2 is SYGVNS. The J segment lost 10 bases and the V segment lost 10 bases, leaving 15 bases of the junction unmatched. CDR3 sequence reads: CAIETLESGGQYF. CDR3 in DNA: TGTGCCATCGAGACCCTCGAATCGGGAGGCCAGTACTTC.

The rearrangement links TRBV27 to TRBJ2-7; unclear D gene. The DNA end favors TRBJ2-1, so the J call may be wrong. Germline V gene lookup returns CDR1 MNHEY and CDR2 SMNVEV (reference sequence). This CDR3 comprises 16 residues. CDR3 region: CASSFMARDSYNEQFF. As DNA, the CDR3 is TGTGCCAGCAGTTTTATGGCACGAGACTCCTACAATGAGCAGTTCTTC.

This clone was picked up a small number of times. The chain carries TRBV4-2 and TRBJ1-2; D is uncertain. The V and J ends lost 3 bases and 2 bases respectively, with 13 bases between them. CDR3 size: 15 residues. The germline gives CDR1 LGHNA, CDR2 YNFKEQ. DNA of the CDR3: TGTGCCAGCAGCCACCGAAACCTCAGAAACTATGGCTACACCTTC. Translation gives CASSHRNLRNYGYTF.

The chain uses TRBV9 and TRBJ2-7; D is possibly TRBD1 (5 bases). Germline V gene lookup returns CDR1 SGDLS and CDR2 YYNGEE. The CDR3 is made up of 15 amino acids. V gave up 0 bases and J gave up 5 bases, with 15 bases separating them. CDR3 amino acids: CASSVGGRVGDEQYF. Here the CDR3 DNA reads TGTGCCAGCAGCGTAGGTGGCAGGGTAGGGGACGAGCAGTACTTC.

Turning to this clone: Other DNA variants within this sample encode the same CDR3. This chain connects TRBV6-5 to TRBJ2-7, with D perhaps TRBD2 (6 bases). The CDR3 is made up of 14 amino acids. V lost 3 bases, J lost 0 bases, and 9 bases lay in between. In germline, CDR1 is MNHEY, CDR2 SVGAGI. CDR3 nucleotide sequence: TGTGCCAGCAGTTATAGCGGTAGCTCCTACGAGCAGTACTTC. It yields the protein CASSYSGSSYEQYF.

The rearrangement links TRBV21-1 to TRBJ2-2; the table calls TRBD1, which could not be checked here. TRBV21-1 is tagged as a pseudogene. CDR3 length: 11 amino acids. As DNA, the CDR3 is TGTGCCAGCATGACAGCCGGGGAGCTGTTTTTT. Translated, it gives CASMTAGELFF.

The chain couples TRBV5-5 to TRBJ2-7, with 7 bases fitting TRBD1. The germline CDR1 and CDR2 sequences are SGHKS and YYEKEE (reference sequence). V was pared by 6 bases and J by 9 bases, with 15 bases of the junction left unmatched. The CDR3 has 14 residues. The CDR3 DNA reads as TGTGCCAGCACCCCGGGGACAGAGCTACGAGCGCAGTACTTC. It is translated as CASTPGTELRAQYF.